The 12 T cell receptor beta chains below come from one sample, sequenced in a study of T-cell reconstitution after alpha-beta-depleted transplantation in children. Researchers prepared the TCRbeta library using unique molecular identifiers, the study reports. TCRdb used MiXCR to reprocess the PCR reads, holding one entry per CDR3 protein. The repertoire has about 17,000 distinct CDR3 sequences, under 6.5% of them found once; the top ten carry about 6.3%. This specimen consisted of PBMCs, obtained before TCRalphabeta/CD19-depleted stem cell transplant. The receptors shown here come from a boy aged 5-17 years with acute lymphoblastic leukemia, due to receive a stem cell transplant.

This clonotype was observed a few times. The chain joins TRBV18 to TRBJ1-4, with 9 bases that match TRBD1. This CDR3 contains 15 residues. Germline values: CDR1 KGHSH, CDR2 LQKENI. Unmatched junction bases numbered 8, after V lost 4 bases and J lost 8 bases. DNA of the CDR3: TGTGCCAGCTCACGGCAACAGGGGGCCAGAGAAAAACTGTTTTTT. It encodes CASSRQQGAREKLFF.

This clonotype was recorded many times. The chain joins TRBV5-1 to TRBJ2-7; TRBD2 aligns across 8 bases. CDR3 size: 17 residues. V gave up 0 bases and J gave up 2 bases; unmatched junction bases: 10. Per germline, CDR1 SGHRS and CDR2 YFSETQ. The CDR3 protein is CASSLERSAGGPYEQYF. In DNA form, the CDR3 reads TGCGCCAGCAGCTTGGAGCGATCGGCGGGAGGACCCTACGAGCAGTACTTC.

This clonotype came up many times. The chain employs TRBV12-3 or TRBV12-4 and TRBJ2-7; TRBD2 agrees at 10 bases. This CDR3 is built from 15 residues. The V segment lost 6 bases and the J segment 2 bases; nucleotides outside the gene matches: 7. The CDR3 sequence: CASSPRLAGPYEQYF. As DNA, the CDR3 is TGTGCCAGCAGCCCACGACTAGCGGGTCCCTACGAGCAGTACTTC.

This clonotype was observed many times. The genes are TRBV28 and TRBJ1-6, with TRBD1 identical over 10 bases. The V segment lost 1 base and the J segment 17 bases; nucleotides outside the gene matches: 2. Germline V gene lookup returns CDR1 MDHEN and CDR2 SYDVKM. CDR3 length: 12 amino acids. This CDR3 reads CASSLYGTGVHF. CDR3 in DNA: TGTGCCAGCAGTTTATATGGGACAGGGGTCCACTTT.

This clonotype came up many times. The rearrangement links TRBV20-1 to TRBJ2-5; the D is unclear. V gave up 8 bases and J gave up 1 base, with 17 bases separating them. This CDR3 has 14 amino acids. Germline V gives CDR1 DFQATT, CDR2 SNEGSKA (reference sequence). This CDR3 reads CSSPIGQTQETQYF. Written as DNA, the CDR3 is TGCAGTTCCCCCATCGGTCAGACCCAAGAGACCCAGTACTTC.

At least ten counts were recorded for this clonotype. The chain has TRBV20-1 and TRBJ2-2, with a tentative D call TRBD1 (5 bases). CDR1 and CDR2 (germline): DFQATT, SNEGSKA (reference sequence). With 1 base removed from V and 0 bases from J, the gap between germline ends came to 12 bases. CDR3 size: 16 residues. Written as DNA, the CDR3 is TGCAGTGCTAGAGGCCCAGACAGCTCGAACACCGGGGAGCTGTTTTTT. This encodes CSARGPDSSNTGELFF.

This clonotype was counted at least ten times. The chain joins TRBV28 to TRBJ1-5; D remains ambiguous. This CDR3 has 13 amino acids. The germline V gene encodes CDR1 MDHEN and CDR2 SYDVKM. Trimming removed 6 bases from V and 3 bases from J, with 9 bases in between. CDR3 in DNA: TGTGCCAGCAGCCTCGTGTCCAATCAGCCCCAGCATTTT. The encoded protein is CASSLVSNQPQHF.

This clonotype came up many times. The V gene is TRBV20-1, the J gene TRBJ1-5; possibly TRBD1 for D (5 bases). CDR3 size: 15 residues. V was pared by 3 bases and J by 2 bases, with 14 bases between. CDR1 DFQATT and CDR2 SNEGSKA come from the germline V gene (reference sequence). As DNA, the CDR3 is TGCAGTGCTAGTGTTGGGGGTAGAGGCAATCAGCCCCAGCATTTT. It is translated as CSASVGGRGNQPQHF.

With respect to this clonotype: The junction and the germline gene differ at one end; a read error may be behind it. V is TRBV5-6 and J is TRBJ1-6; D not certain. The CDR3 loop spans 14 amino acids. The germline CDR1 and CDR2 sequences are SGHDT and YYEEEE. CDR3 in DNA: TGTGCCATCAGCCCCTTGGACGGGTATTCACCCCTCCACTTT. Translating gives CAISPLDGYSPLHF. The full variable domain, rest sourced from reference TRBV5-6 and TRBJ1-6, is DAGVTQSPTHLIKTRGQQVTLRCSPKSGHDTVSWYQQALGQGPQFIFQYYEEEERQRGNFPDRFSGHQFPNYSSELNVNALLLGDSALYLCAISPLDGYSPLHFGNGTRLTVT.

V is TRBV6-2 or TRBV6-3 and J is TRBJ2-7; D is possibly TRBD1 or TRBD2 (5 bases each). Germline V gives CDR1 MNHEY, CDR2 SVGEGT. This CDR3 comprises 13 residues. Between the trimmed V and J ends, which lost 7 bases and 4 bases, there was a span of 14 bases. This CDR3 reads CASKRAGSYEQYF. For the CDR3, the DNA is TGTGCCAGCAAGAGGGCAGGGAGTTACGAGCAGTACTTC.

This clonotype came up many times. In nucleotides, the CDR3 is TGCGCCAGCAGTCGAACCGGGATCCCCCCTAGCAGGCAGTACTTC. Encoded protein: CASSRTGIPPSRQYF. V and J are TRBV10-1 and TRBJ2-7; possible D gene TRBD2, 5 bases. The V end was cut by 5 bases, the J end by 9 bases, with 23 bases between. Germline V gene data show CDR1 as WNHNN and CDR2 as SYGVQD (reference sequence). This CDR3 contains 15 residues.

This clonotype was observed at least ten times. The V and J genes are TRBV6-1 and TRBJ1-5; D is undetermined. The V end was cut by 4 bases, the J end by 2 bases, with 18 bases between. The CDR3 loop spans 17 amino acids. CDR1 is MNHNS and CDR2 is SASEGT in the germline V gene. DNA of the CDR3: TGTGCCAGCAGTGCTCGACCTCCTGAGGGTCGCAATCAGCCCCAGCATTTT. It specifies CASSARPPEGRNQPQHF.